The T cell receptor beta chain described here comes from a study of patients and donors after allogeneic stem cell transplantation. TCRdb reprocessed the RT-PCR reads with MiXCR, giving one entry per CDR3 protein. Of around 240,000 distinct CDR3 sequences listed, 13% to 15% were seen once; the top ten hold approximately 10%. The V segment lost 5 bases and the J segment 4 bases; nucleotides outside the gene matches: 6. Germline V lookup: CDR1 SGHNT, CDR2 YENEEA. CDR3 length equals 14 residues. This rearrangement joins TRBV11-3 to TRBJ1-1; 8 bases are a match to TRBD1. This TCR was sampled from a human donor who was either an allogeneic HSCT recipient or a stem cell or donor lymphocyte infusion donor (not recorded which). It is not recorded whose cells these are; they may come from a transplant donor. What was sequenced was blood, either unsorted or a sorted T cell fraction (not recorded which). CDR3 in DNA: TGTGCCAGCAGCCCAAGGACAGGGACCACTGAAGCTTTCTTT. Protein sequence: CASSPRTGTTEAFF.